Given below is one T cell receptor beta chain in context. Its antigen is not identified. This entry belongs to a study of early T cells in non-severe SARS-CoV-2 infection. As part of library construction, unique molecular identifiers were attached to individual cDNA molecules. Using its own MiXCR run on the 5' RACE reads, TCRdb lists one record per CDR3 protein. Here the sample spans 75,000 to 95,000 distinct CDR3 sequences, around 17% being singletons. The length of the CDR3 is 18 residues. The germline V and J ends were trimmed by 3 bases and 4 bases, with 25 bases remaining between them. Germline-derived CDR1 and CDR2 are MNHEY and SMNVEV (reference sequence). Whole-study findings and limits: VDJdb-based annotation leaned toward anti-spike CD8 responses and missed private and CD4 specificities.

The sequence derives from an adult who was a healthcare worker with PCR-confirmed SARS-CoV-2 infection or an uninfected control (not recorded which). The sample in question was whole blood, obtained at baseline. V gene TRBV27 combines with J gene TRBJ2-7, with a weak D call TRBD1 (5 bases). CDR3 protein: CASSFDFLKASKGYEQYF. DNA of the CDR3: TGTGCCAGCAGTTTTGATTTCCTGAAAGCTTCAAAGGGGTACGAGCAGTACTTC.